Below, 27 T cell receptor beta chains from the same sample are listed, as sequenced in a study of cytomegalovirus exposure and HLA in healthy donors. PCR used 60 Vbeta primers and 13 Jbeta primers. This table comes from immunoSEQ multiplex PCR, and its TCRdb copy is limited to in-frame clones, with some not included. The table shows under 150,000 clones, with 80% to 85% occurring only once. Material for sequencing was PBMCs. The source is a boy aged 5-17 years in good health and CMV-seronegative.

This rearrangement joins TRBV7-9 to TRBJ2-7, with TRBD1 matching 8 bases. Germline CDR1 is SEHNR and CDR2 is FQNEAQ (reference sequence). The trim removed 5 bases at V and 5 bases at J, leaving 5 bases unmatched. The CDR3 has 13 amino acids. The DNA for the CDR3 is TGTGCCAGCAGCGCCGACAGGGGCGACGAGCAGTACTTC. Translation: CASSADRGDEQYF.

The DNA for the CDR3 is TGTGCCTGGAATTCGGGGAATGAAAAACTGTTTTTT. It encodes CAWNSGNEKLFF. V and J are TRBV30 and TRBJ1-4, with D hard to call. V gave up 4 bases and J gave up 5 bases, with 8 bases separating them. The CDR3 sequence is 12 residues long. Germline-derived CDR1 and CDR2 are GTSNPN and SVGIG (reference sequence).

The CDR3 DNA reads as TGTGCCAGTAGTATCCTTACAGGAAATCAGCCCCAGCATTTT. It specifies CASSILTGNQPQHF. The genes are TRBV19 and TRBJ1-5, with D maybe TRBD1 (5 bases). CDR3 length: 14 amino acids. V lost 3 bases and J 4 bases, leaving 10 bases between the germline ends. Germline V CDR1 and CDR2: LNHDA, SQIVND (reference sequence).

Regarding this clone: Other nucleotide sequences from this sample produce the same CDR3. This rearrangement joins TRBV9 to TRBJ1-1, with D hard to call. The CDR3 consists of 13 residues. Deletions cut 0 bases from V and 3 bases from J, with 6 bases between. Germline V CDR1 and CDR2: SGDLS, YYNGEE. The CDR3 DNA sequence: TGTGCCAGCAGCGTAGGGGGAGACACTGAAGCTTTCTTT. As protein: CASSVGGDTEAFF.

V is TRBV2 and J is TRBJ2-5; 9 nucleotides match TRBD2. Germline V gives CDR1 SNHLY, CDR2 FYNNEI. The CDR3 covers 13 residues. CDR3 loop: CATLLAGLETQYF. Written as DNA, the CDR3 is TGTGCTACCTTGCTAGCGGGATTAGAGACCCAGTACTTC.

Worth noting for this clone: Relative to the germline gene, one junction end is altered; a read error may explain this. Other DNA sequences within the sample encode an identical CDR3. This chain joins TRBV6-5 and TRBJ1-2; D unclear. The CDR3 loop spans 15 amino acids. Germline V CDR1 and CDR2: MNHEY, SVGAGI. The CDR3 is CASSGRGTESFGYTF. The CDR3 DNA reads as TGTGCCTCTTCGGGGAGAGGTACCGAATCATTTGGCTACACCTTT.

CDR3 coding DNA: TGTGCCATCAGAGAGCGGGAGGGTACAGATACGCAGTATTTT. It specifies CAIREREGTDTQYF. The rearrangement links TRBV10-3 to TRBJ2-3, with 10 positions matching TRBD2. Trimming at V came to 6 bases and at J to 3 bases, leaving 3 bases not matched to a gene. The length of the CDR3 is 14 residues. From germline, CDR1 is ENHRY and CDR2 SYGVKD.

The rearrangement uses TRBV27 and TRBJ2-7; a possible D gene is TRBD1 (5 bases). The V end was cut by 4 bases, the J end by 5 bases, with 15 bases between. Per the germline V gene, CDR1 is MNHEY and CDR2 is SMNVEV (reference sequence). The CDR3 contains 14 residues. CDR3 nucleotide sequence: TGTGCCAGCAGTTCAACTCTCAGGGTCCACGAGCAGTACTTC. It translates to CASSSTLRVHEQYF.

This clone was seen a single time. The V gene is TRBV30, the J gene TRBJ1-5; maybe TRBD1 (5 bases). The CDR3 spans 14 residues. V lost 0 bases and J 4 bases, leaving 10 bases between the germline ends. Per germline, CDR1 GTSNPN and CDR2 SVGIG (reference sequence). CDR3 in amino acids: CAWSVRGGNQPQHF. The CDR3 DNA sequence: TGTGCCTGGAGTGTACGTGGGGGGAATCAGCCCCAGCATTTT.

This chain uses TRBV7-9 with TRBJ1-1; tentative D call: TRBD1 (5 bases). The CDR3 has 15 residues. Germline assignment: CDR1 SEHNR and CDR2 FQNEAQ (reference sequence). The V and J ends lost 0 bases and 0 bases respectively, with 8 bases between them. The CDR3 is CASSLAGALNTEAFF. Written as DNA, the CDR3 is TGTGCCAGCAGCTTAGCAGGGGCCCTGAACACTGAAGCTTTCTTT.

The table lists this clone with a few counts. V usage is TRBV7-2 and J usage is TRBJ2-3; no clear D gene. The V gene lost 2 bases and the J gene lost 8 bases, with 5 bases spanning the gap. The CDR3 covers 11 residues. CDR1 SGHTA and CDR2 FQGNSA come from the germline V gene. CDR3 DNA sequence: TGTGCCAGCAGCTTACGTAGTACGCAGTATTTT. Its protein product is CASSLRSTQYF. The complete variable domain, with remaining parts taken from reference TRBV7-2 and TRBJ2-3, reads GAGVSQSPSNKVTEKGKDVELRCDPISGHTALYWYRQSLGQGLEFLIYFQGNSAPDKSGLPSDRFSAERTGGSVSTLTIQRTQQEDSAVYLCASSLRSTQYFGPGTRLTVL.

The chain recombines TRBV7-9 with TRBJ1-3; 7 bases are shared with TRBD1. The CDR3 covers 15 residues. V gave up 4 bases and J gave up 4 bases; unmatched junction bases: 7. Germline V gives CDR1 SEHNR, CDR2 FQNEAQ (reference sequence). CDR3 in DNA: TGTGCCAGCAGCTCTGACAGGGCTTCCGGAAACACCATATATTTT. This encodes CASSSDRASGNTIYF.

V and J are TRBV30 and TRBJ1-4; 7 bases match TRBD1. Germline V gene data show CDR1 as GTSNPN and CDR2 as SVGIG (reference sequence). This CDR3 spans 14 amino acids. The V gene end was trimmed by 3 bases and the J gene end by 5 bases; junction bases not matched to a gene: 6. CDR3 DNA sequence: TGTGCCTGGAGGGCGGGACAGCTAAATGAAAAACTGTTTTTT. Its translation is CAWRAGQLNEKLFF.

In its sample, this clone was seen once. CDR3 DNA sequence: TGTGCCAGCAGTGACGACGGACAGGTCCGGCCCCAGCATTTT. It is translated as CASSDDGQVRPQHF. J is TRBJ1-5 and V is TRBV2; TRBD1 aligns across 7 bases. This CDR3 spans 14 amino acids. The ends lost 3 bases at V and 9 bases at J; junction bases unmatched: 8. The germline V gene has CDR1 SNHLY and CDR2 FYNNEI.

The chain uses TRBV9 and TRBJ1-3; no reliable D call. The V end lost 0 bases, the J end lost 0 bases, and 7 bases lay between the germline ends. The germline V gene encodes CDR1 SGDLS and CDR2 YYNGEE. The CDR3 totals 15 residues. CDR3 DNA: TGTGCCAGCAGCGTAGACAGTAACTCTGGAAACACCATATATTTT. Amino acid sequence: CASSVDSNSGNTIYF. The full variable domain, its missing parts supplied by reference TRBV9 and TRBJ1-3, is DSGVTQTPKHLITATGQRVTLRCSPRSGDLSVYWYQQSLDQGLQFLIQYYNGEERAKGNILERFSAQQFPDLHSELNLSSLELGDSALYFCASSVDSNSGNTIYFGEGSWLTVV.

The CDR3 region has the DNA TGTGCCAGCAGCTTGACTAGCGGGAGATTGCACGAGCAGTACTTC. Its protein is CASSLTSGRLHEQYF. This chain uses TRBV7-9 with TRBJ2-7, with 12 bases lining up with TRBD2. The V and J ends lost 3 bases and 5 bases, in that order; junction bases with no gene match: 5. Germline V gives CDR1 SEHNR, CDR2 FQNEAQ (reference sequence). The CDR3 runs to 15 residues.

Remarks on this clone: Other nucleotide sequences from this sample produce the same CDR3. The chain uses TRBV2 and TRBJ2-7; the match to TRBD2 covers 10 bases. Germline loops: CDR1 SNHLY, CDR2 FYNNEI. This CDR3 is built from 16 residues. The ends lost 3 bases at V and 3 bases at J; junction bases unmatched: 8. This chain's CDR3 is CASSDPASGSFYEQYF. DNA of the CDR3: TGTGCCAGCAGTGACCCTGCTAGCGGGAGTTTCTACGAGCAGTACTTC.

The chain has TRBV10-1 and TRBJ2-1, with 8 bases matching TRBD2. CDR3 length equals 12 residues. The V and J ends lost 6 bases and 9 bases, in that order; junction bases with no gene match: 4. CDR1 is WNHNN, CDR2 SYGVQD, per germline (reference sequence). CDR3 DNA: TGCGCCAGCAGGCAGCGGGAGTCTGAGCAGTTCTTC. The encoded protein is CASRQRESEQFF.

V gene TRBV5-8 combines with J gene TRBJ2-2; tentatively, D is TRBD2 (7 bases). The V end was cut by 0 bases, the J end by 4 bases, with 19 bases between. The CDR3 extends over 18 amino acids. Germline V lookup: CDR1 SGHTS, CDR2 YDEGEE. The chain's CDR3 is CASSLGRGASYSTGELFF. The DNA of the CDR3 is TGTGCCAGCAGCTTGGGTCGGGGGGCATCGTACTCCACCGGGGAGCTGTTTTTT.

V gene TRBV27 combines with J gene TRBJ1-1; D remains unclear. This CDR3 is 13 amino acids long. V was trimmed by 2 bases and J by 1 base, leaving 5 bases between them. From germline, CDR1 is MNHEY and CDR2 SMNVEV (reference sequence). The CDR3, as DNA: TGTGCCAGCAGTTTACGGGAGAACACTGAAGCTTTCTTT. Its translation: CASSLRENTEAFF.

V gene TRBV7-9 combines with J gene TRBJ2-7, with D perhaps matching TRBD2 (5 bases). Germline-derived CDR1 and CDR2 are SEHNR and FQNEAQ (reference sequence). The CDR3 runs to 15 residues. V was clipped by 7 bases and J by 2 bases, with 18 bases between them. The CDR3 sequence is CASTRGRGLTYEQYF. CDR3 DNA sequence: TGTGCCAGCACCAGAGGACGGGGATTAACCTACGAGCAGTACTTC.

V is TRBV18 and J is TRBJ2-7; 9 bases agree with TRBD1. The germline V gene encodes CDR1 KGHSH and CDR2 LQKENI. Unmatched junction bases numbered 6, after V lost 0 bases and J lost 6 bases. The CDR3 is 15 residues long. The CDR3 nucleotides read TGTGCCAGCTCACCACCGAGGACAGGGGCACGCGAGCAGTACTTC. Translating gives CASSPPRTGAREQYF.

The genes are TRBV9 and TRBJ1-2, with 9 positions matching TRBD1. V dropped 4 bases and J dropped 3; count of bases not matched to a gene: 7. The CDR3 is 15 amino acids. Germline V gives CDR1 SGDLS, CDR2 YYNGEE. The CDR3 DNA follows: TGTGCCAGCAGCATCGCCGGGACAGGGTACTATGGCTACACCTTC. Encoded protein: CASSIAGTGYYGYTF.

This clone was detected a few times. The gene calls are TRBV6-1 and TRBJ2-7; TRBD1 aligns across 7 bases. CDR1 and CDR2 (germline): MNHNS, SASEGT. The CDR3 runs 13 residues. The V and J ends lost 5 bases and 2 bases, in that order; junction bases with no gene match: 3. CDR3 DNA sequence: TGTGCCAGCAGTAACAGGGGCCCCTACGAGCAGTACTTC. Translation: CASSNRGPYEQYF.

The chain couples TRBV11-3 to TRBJ2-7; D may be TRBD1 (6 bases). Germline V gene sequence: CDR1 SGHNT, CDR2 YENEEA. The CDR3 spans 16 residues. V lost 0 bases to trimming and J lost 3 bases, with 15 bases between them. CDR3 bases: TGTGCCAGCAGCTTAGACCCTGACAGGTCAGACTACGAGCAGTACTTC. Translated, it gives CASSLDPDRSDYEQYF.

The rearrangement uses TRBV7-6 and TRBJ2-3; D is ambiguous. Germline V lookup: CDR1 SGHVS, CDR2 FNYEAQ. The CDR3 is 12 amino acids. V lost 5 bases to trimming and J lost 6 bases, with 9 bases between them. CDR3 amino acids: CASSPLSDTQYF. CDR3 nucleotide sequence: TGTGCCAGCAGCCCCCTTTCCGATACGCAGTATTTT.

The chain employs TRBV30 and TRBJ2-2; D is uncertain. The ends were cut back, 1 base at V and 1 base at J, with 4 bases in the middle. The CDR3 sequence is 13 residues long. Germline CDR1 and CDR2: GTSNPN and SVGIG (reference sequence). This chain's CDR3 is CAWSAQNTGELFF. The CDR3 bases are TGTGCCTGGAGTGCCCAGAACACCGGGGAGCTGTTTTTT.